The text below deals with one T cell receptor beta chain. The CDR3 spans 17 residues. CDR1 is SNHLY, CDR2 FYNNEI, per germline. Trimming removed 9 bases from V and 6 bases from J; junction bases left unmatched: 22. The data belong to a study of blood T cell repertoires in COVID-19. Study as a whole: Some COVID-19 samples were acute and others convalescent; all came from the United States, Italy and Spain. From T cells, B-cell-depleted T cells, or PBMCs came the material, which was cDNA or gDNA.

Original handling: Amplification with reference gene primers provided the estimates of nucleated cell counts. Sequencing used immunoSEQ multiplex PCR; TCRdb keeps in-frame clones, though not all of them. From that table come the V and J calls and clone size; the DNA was used to work out D and trimming. This table holds tens of thousands of clones, 80% to 90% found once. This receptor was obtained from a woman aged 60-75 years with acute or convalescent COVID-19. The specimen was peripheral blood. The gene calls are TRBV2 and TRBJ1-2; 7 nucleotides match TRBD1. CDR3 in amino acids: CARGGRITTGPRDGYTF. Here the CDR3 DNA reads TGTGCCAGAGGGGGCCGCATCACCACAGGGCCAAGAGATGGCTACACCTTC.